This T cell receptor beta chain was found in a study of T cell repertoires in cytomegalovirus infection. Study-level background: CMV epitopes that were recently identified and HLA-C-restricted were used alongside well-studied HLA-B-restricted ones. Matching HLA type and CMV infection were both indicated by public TCR beta signatures. Whole-study findings and limits: Ex vivo responses were dominated by HLA-C-restricted CMV-specific TCR beta clonotypes. The cumulative frequency of public TCR beta families distinguished individuals who carried CMV together with the relevant HLA.

The sample holds a few counts of this clonotype. Its matching antigen is unknown. TCRdb ran MiXCR on the reads and lists one entry per CDR3 protein. The sample lists hundreds of thousands of distinct CDR3 sequences, 30% to 40% occurring once. V was clipped by 4 bases and J by 5 bases; unmatched bases: 6. This CDR3 has 15 amino acids. The germline V gene encodes CDR1 SEHNR and CDR2 FQNEAQ (reference sequence). Sequencing was performed on cultured CD8+ T cells from PBMCs, taken from culture after CMV antigen stimulation. This TCR was sampled from a human donor in good health (CMV status not recorded). Some clones in this sample may be carry-over from other donors' samples. The V and J genes are TRBV7-9 and TRBJ2-5; TRBD2 matches at 11 bases. The CDR3 bases are TGTGCCAGCAGCTCGCGGACTAGCGGGCGGGAGACCCAGTACTTC. It specifies CASSSRTSGRETQYF.